Described below is a single T cell receptor beta chain sequence and its context. The target of this receptor is not known. Nothing much larger sits one base from this clone, and base qualities are not available. This specimen belongs to a study of cytomegalovirus exposure and HLA in healthy donors (dated by TCRdb to between 2016 and 2019). Concerning the study at large: The 666 repertoires of the first cohort and the 110 or so validation repertoires were produced on the same platform, according to a later analysis. The study combined high-throughput TCR immunosequencing, statistical association of individual TCRs with disease status, and machine learning to predict cytomegalovirus infection status. Along with the approximately 700-subject first cohort, a separate validation cohort of over a hundred different subjects was used. The aim of the study was to test whether cataloging public T cell receptors could identify signatures of past pathogen exposure.

Summary of the overall study and its limitations: The classifier was reported to diagnose cytomegalovirus status with high specificity and sensitivity in both the original and validation cohorts. The authors suggested that the approach could potentially be extended to other disease states and immunological phenotypes. A later analysis lacked HLA typing for the validation cohort, so it scored co-occurrence in that cohort across all 120 repertoires. Three of the identified cytomegalovirus-associated TCR beta chains were confirmed in vitro to be specific for cytomegalovirus antigens. In a later analysis, TCRs clustered in the first cohort were found to also tend to co-occur in the roughly 120 validation repertoires, with approximately 94% of cluster scores above 0. The study gave a list of under 200 TCR beta chains associated with cytomegalovirus. Most TCR sequences were seen in very few donors, while some public TCRs were found in many individuals.

According to the germline V gene, CDR1 reads KGHSH and CDR2 reads LQKENI. At the junction V is shortened by 3 bases and J by 5 bases, with 16 bases in between. Including the terminal cysteine and phenylalanine, the CDR3 comprises 15 residues. The retained sequence is limited to the CDR3, 45 bases, with the frame set at the first base. Libraries were built with the immunoSEQ multiplex PCR assay. The original pipeline was this. A statistical classification framework was built to diagnose cytomegalovirus status from the catalog of TCR beta chain sequences. In its TCRdb copy, this immuneACCESS table keeps in-frame sequences only and misses some clones. Where compared with another copy, unresolved V genes explain less than half of these, and the others have no known cause. V and J calls and clone size follow that table, whereas D and trimming were derived from the DNA. In this sample the table shows 150,000 to 200,000 clones, roughly 86% of which occur a single time. The ten largest clones capture approximately 2.5% of the sample.

The donors were included in the validation cohort of 130 or so subjects, a group kept apart from the approximately 700-subject first cohort. The sequenced material came from PBMCs. The chain couples TRBV18 to TRBJ1-1; D gene: possibly TRBD1, on 5 matching bases. The TCR originated in a man aged 18 to 30 in good health and CMV-seropositive. The sequenced DNA is TGTGCCAGCTCACCTTCGATCGGGGGGGAAACTGAAGCTTTCTTT. It specifies CASSPSIGGETEAFF.